Each of the 18 T cell receptor beta chains below was sequenced from the same sample in a study of OX40 agonist ivuxolimab in advanced cancers. The table came from immunoSEQ multiplex PCR; TCRdb's copy has only in-frame clones and leaves some out. Among over 65,000 clones listed, more than 65% were seen once. This specimen consisted of CD4+ or CD8+ T cells sorted from blood, obtained in a trial of the OX40 agonist ivuxolimab. These TCRs come from an adult with an advanced solid tumor such as melanoma, head and neck, liver or kidney cancer.

The V and J genes are TRBV7-2 and TRBJ1-6; possible D gene TRBD1, 6 bases. Trimming left V 8 bases short and J 4 bases short, with 6 bases between. CDR1 SGHTA and CDR2 FQGNSA come from the germline V gene. The CDR3 length is 12 residues. CDR3 in amino acids: CASGQYNSPLHF. CDR3 DNA: TGTGCCAGCGGACAGTATAATTCACCCCTCCACTTT.

The chain has TRBV4-2 and TRBJ1-2; D is unclear. The CDR3 covers 11 residues. Germline V gene lookup returns CDR1 LGHNA and CDR2 YNFKEQ. Trimming removed 1 base at V and 6 bases at J, with 3 bases between. CDR3: CASSQVNGYTF. The DNA of the CDR3 is TGTGCCAGCAGCCAAGTTAATGGCTACACCTTC.

This clone was counted only a few times. V and J are TRBV2 and TRBJ1-1; the D is unclear. Germline CDR1 reads SNHLY; CDR2 reads FYNNEI. V lost 3 bases, J lost 1 base, and 6 bases lay in between. The CDR3 spans 13 residues. The CDR3 is CASSDSRNTEAFF. For the CDR3, the DNA is TGTGCCAGCAGTGATTCCAGGAACACTGAAGCTTTCTTT.

The V gene is TRBV19, the J gene TRBJ1-2; D unclear. Germline assignment: CDR1 LNHDA and CDR2 SQIVND (reference sequence). V dropped 5 bases and J dropped 8 bases, with 12 bases sitting between them. CDR3 size: 12 residues. In nucleotides, the CDR3 is TGTGCCAGTAGTGAACAGTTGAGGGGCTACACCTTC. This encodes CASSEQLRGYTF.

This sequence joins TRBV9 and TRBJ2-1; possibly TRBD2 for D (5 bases). Deletions cut 3 bases from V and 8 bases from J, with 18 bases between. The CDR3 contains 15 residues. Germline values: CDR1 SGDLS, CDR2 YYNGEE. The CDR3 nucleotides are TGTGCCAGCAGCGGCGAGGGTGGCTGGATCGATGAGCAGTTCTTC. Translating gives CASSGEGGWIDEQFF.

This sequence joins TRBV28 and TRBJ1-2, with D perhaps TRBD1 (5 bases). V was clipped by 6 bases and J by 9 bases, with 23 bases between them. There are 15 residues in the CDR3. Germline-derived CDR1 and CDR2 are MDHEN and SYDVKM. The CDR3 nucleotides are TGTGCCAGCAGCGTCGGGGCCCGGGGTAGGGTTCGCTACACCTTC. Amino acids: CASSVGARGRVRYTF.

The chain couples TRBV19 to TRBJ2-7; D tentatively reads TRBD1 or TRBD2 (5 bases each). This CDR3 is built from 13 residues. The germline gives CDR1 LNHDA, CDR2 SQIVND (reference sequence). V was shortened by 4 bases and J by 2 bases, with 9 bases between the two germline ends. This CDR3 reads CASSTGRTYEQYF. CDR3 nucleotides: TGTGCCAGTAGTACGGGACGGACCTACGAGCAGTACTTC.

This clone is a singleton in its sample. The chain employs TRBV9 and TRBJ2-7; D tentatively reads TRBD1 or TRBD2 (7 bases each). V was pared by 3 bases and J by 4 bases, with 17 bases between. This CDR3 contains 15 residues. From germline, CDR1 is SGDLS and CDR2 YYNGEE. CDR3 region: CASSAQQGGSYEQYF. As DNA, the CDR3 is TGTGCCAGCAGCGCCCAGCAGGGGGGGTCATACGAGCAGTACTTC. Looking up the rest from reference TRBV9 and TRBJ2-7 gives the full variable domain: DSGVTQTPKHLITATGQRVTLRCSPRSGDLSVYWYQQSLDQGLQFLIQYYNGEERAKGNILERFSAQQFPDLHSELNLSSLELGDSALYFCASSAQQGGSYEQYFGPGTRLTVT.

The rearrangement links TRBV5-1 to TRBJ1-2; possibly TRBD1 for D (6 bases). Deletions cut 0 bases from V and 0 bases from J, with 6 bases between. The CDR3 totals 14 residues. CDR1 is SGHRS, CDR2 YFSETQ, per germline. CDR3 sequence reads: CASSLAGANYGYTF. DNA of the CDR3: TGCGCCAGCAGCTTGGCAGGGGCTAACTATGGCTACACCTTC.

This clone is a singleton in its sample. For the CDR3, the DNA is TGTGCCAGCAGCTTATCGGGACAGGGTAACCTCTTCGAGCAGTACTTC. Translation gives CASSLSGQGNLFEQYF. V gene TRBV7-2 combines with J gene TRBJ2-7; 9 nucleotides align to TRBD1. J was trimmed by 6 bases and V by 2 bases; bases with no gene match: 11. The CDR3 consists of 16 residues. The germline gives CDR1 SGHTA, CDR2 FQGNSA.

This sequence joins TRBV6-5 and TRBJ1-5; D uncertain. Germline loops: CDR1 MNHEY, CDR2 SVGAGI. There are 14 residues in the CDR3. Trimming took off 4 bases at V and 3 bases at J, with 10 bases between the two ends. The CDR3 DNA is TGTGCCAGCAGTTCGAACAGCCCCAATCAGCCCCAGCATTTT. Its protein product is CASSSNSPNQPQHF.

The J gene is TRBJ2-2, the V gene TRBV27; tentatively, D is TRBD1 (5 bases). The CDR3 loop spans 17 amino acids. V shed 3 bases and J shed 2 bases, with 16 bases lying between them. From germline, CDR1 is MNHEY and CDR2 SMNVEV (reference sequence). The CDR3 DNA reads TGTGCCAGCAGTTTCCAGGGCGTTACCGATAACACCGGGGAGCTGTTTTTT. Amino acid sequence: CASSFQGVTDNTGELFF.

The chain links TRBV6-1 to TRBJ1-5, with TRBD1 as a possible D gene (5 bases). The CDR3 contains 13 residues. Germline assignment: CDR1 MNHNS and CDR2 SASEGT. V was trimmed by 6 bases and J by 4 bases, leaving 10 bases between them. The CDR3 sequence is CASRQGPNQPQHF. In DNA form, the CDR3 reads TGTGCCAGCAGGCAGGGACCAAATCAGCCCCAGCATTTT.

The chain combines TRBV11-2 with TRBJ2-7; 7 nucleotides align to TRBD1. The CDR3 is 17 residues long. Germline assignment: CDR1 SGHAT and CDR2 FQNNGV. Germline trimming cut 5 bases from V and 6 bases from J; bases unmatched to any gene: 19. The CDR3 protein is CASSPPSTGSHNGEQYF. The CDR3 DNA sequence: TGTGCCAGCAGCCCGCCCTCGACAGGGTCTCATAACGGCGAGCAGTACTTC.

This sequence joins TRBV6-4 and TRBJ2-1, with 10 bases lining up with TRBD2. After removal of 4 bases from V and 7 bases from J, the junction contained 10 bases not matched to a gene. Germline CDR1 MRHNA, CDR2 SNTAGT. The CDR3 loop spans 16 amino acids. In DNA form, the CDR3 reads TGTGCCAGCAGTGGGATCGGGACTAGCGCATTGAATGAGCAGTTCTTC. Its protein is CASSGIGTSALNEQFF.

This clone was seen only a few times. This chain joins TRBV7-9 and TRBJ1-2; D might be TRBD1 (6 bases). With 5 bases removed from V and 3 bases from J, the gap between germline ends came to 10 bases. The CDR3 is 13 residues long. Germline V CDR1 and CDR2: SEHNR, FQNEAQ (reference sequence). The CDR3 bases are TGTGCCAGCAGCCTAGGACAGCACTATGGCTACACCTTC. It encodes CASSLGQHYGYTF.

This clone was observed a single time. For the CDR3, the DNA is TGTGCCAGCAGTTTAGGGGACACCATTCTCGGGGAGCTGTTTTTT. Its translation is CASSLGDTILGELFF. The V gene is TRBV28, the J gene TRBJ2-2; D is possibly TRBD1 (6 bases). Trimming left V 2 bases short and J 7 bases short, with 14 bases between. This CDR3 is 15 amino acids long. The germline V gene encodes CDR1 MDHEN and CDR2 SYDVKM.

This chain links TRBV11-2 with TRBJ2-5; 10 bases align to TRBD2. The germline CDR1 and CDR2 sequences are SGHAT and FQNNGV. The trim removed 5 bases at V and 2 bases at J, leaving 5 bases unmatched. The CDR3 loop spans 15 amino acids. CDR3 nucleotide sequence: TGTGCCAGCAGCCTACTAGCGGGAATACAAGAGACCCAGTACTTC. This sequence encodes CASSLLAGIQETQYF.